The TCR beta chain described here comes from a study of CD8 T cells in ankylosing spondylitis. Whole-study findings and limits: What seemed typical of ankylosing spondylitis blood was a TCR beta motif built from roughly eight highly homologous variants. Significant enrichment of disease-linked clones was reportedly seen in matched ankylosing spondylitis synovial fluid. Before this, some motif variants had been reported in reactive arthritis synovial fluid and blood.

Germline V gives CDR1 DFQATT, CDR2 SNEGSKA (reference sequence). V lost 2 bases, J lost 5 bases, and 6 bases stayed unmatched. The CDR3 covers 14 residues. A quantitative 5'-RACE method, one with molecular barcodes, was used to make TCR beta libraries. TCRdb re-called the 5' RACE reads with MiXCR, one entry per CDR3 protein. The table shows about 330,000 distinct CDR3 sequences, with 8% occurring only once. This clonotype has more than one count but fewer than ten. The antigen remains undetermined. Source material: blood, either unsorted or a sorted T cell fraction (not recorded which). This receptor was identified in a male donor with ankylosing spondylitis. This sequence joins TRBV20-1 and TRBJ2-3, with 8 bases aligning to TRBD1. The CDR3 region has the DNA TGCAGTGCTAGACCGGGACAGGTTGAAGATACGCAGTATTTT. Protein sequence: CSARPGQVEDTQYF.